This T cell receptor (beta chain) stems from a study of blood T cell repertoires in COVID-19. Looking at the study overall: Donors in the United States, Italy and Spain gave samples during acute or convalescent COVID-19.

Germline V gene sequence: CDR1 MNHNS, CDR2 SASEGT. There are 15 residues in the CDR3. V lost 1 base, J lost 2 bases, and 9 bases lay in between. TCRdb's table, derived via immunoSEQ multiplex PCR, lists solely in-frame clones and lacks some. The sample contains about 670,000 clones, more than 80% of which appear only once. This receptor was taken from a woman between 18 and 29 years old with acute or convalescent COVID-19. The sequenced sample consisted of peripheral blood. The chain combines TRBV6-1 with TRBJ1-3; D might be TRBD1 (5 bases). The CDR3 spells CASSEEGGAGNTIYF. CDR3 sequence (DNA): TGTGCCAGCAGTGAAGAAGGAGGGGCTGGAAACACCATATATTTT.